The 14 T cell receptor beta chains below were found in one sample sequenced in a study of blood T cell repertoires in COVID-19. Produced via immunoSEQ multiplex PCR; TCRdb's table is partial and in-frame only. Of 77,000 or so clones detected, approximately 80% appear once; the ten largest clones hold 5.5% to 7.5%. The sequencing sample was made of peripheral blood. Receptors were obtained from a woman aged 60-75 years with acute or convalescent COVID-19.

This clone was recorded once. V gene TRBV11-1 combines with J gene TRBJ2-1, with unresolved D. The V end lost 4 bases, the J end lost 12 bases, and 10 bases lay between the germline ends. In germline, CDR1 is SGHAT, CDR2 FQDESV (reference sequence). The CDR3 totals 11 residues. The CDR3 loop reads CASSSNSGQFF. The CDR3 DNA follows: TGTGCCAGCAGCTCCAATTCGGGGCAGTTCTTC. Supplemented by reference TRBV11-1 and TRBJ2-1, the full variable domain reads EAEVAQSPRYKITEKSQAVAFWCDPISGHATLYWYRQILGQGPELLVQFQDESVVDDSQLPKDRFSAERLKGVDSTLKIQPAELGDSAMYLCASSSNSGQFFGPGTRLTVL.

This clone appeared once. The CDR3 DNA reads TGTGCCAGTAGTACCCGGTACAGGGGAGGAGGCTACACCTTC. Translating gives CASSTRYRGGGYTF. V gene TRBV19 combines with J gene TRBJ1-2; the match to TRBD1 covers 7 bases. Germline V gene lookup returns CDR1 LNHDA and CDR2 SQIVND (reference sequence). V gave up 4 bases and J gave up 8 bases; unmatched junction bases: 10. The CDR3 is 14 residues long.

This chain links TRBV21-1 with TRBJ2-3; the tabulated D call, TRBD2, remains unverified against the DNA. TRBV21-1 is shown as a pseudogene. The CDR3 sequence is 15 residues long. This CDR3 reads CASQVAGVPTDTQYF. The CDR3, as DNA: TGTGCCAGCCAAGTAGCGGGGGTCCCCACAGATACGCAGTATTTT.

The rearrangement links TRBV27 to TRBJ2-7; 9 nucleotides agree with TRBD2. V trimming: 5 bases; J trimming: 7 bases; junction bases outside the gene matches: 15. This CDR3 is 16 amino acids long. Germline CDR1 is MNHEY and CDR2 is SMNVEV (reference sequence). CDR3 protein: CASSKSSGTSYAEQYF. CDR3 bases: TGTGCCAGCAGTAAAAGCTCCGGGACTAGCTACGCTGAGCAGTACTTC.

This chain connects TRBV6-6 to TRBJ2-2; D is possibly TRBD2 (5 bases). V was shortened by 0 bases and J by 4 bases, with 9 bases between the two germline ends. There are 15 residues in the CDR3. CDR1 and CDR2 (germline): MNHNY, SVGAGI (reference sequence). CDR3: CASSYSAGITGELFF. The DNA of the CDR3 is TGTGCCAGCAGTTACTCGGCCGGGATCACCGGGGAGCTGTTTTTT.

The V call is TRBV1, the J call TRBJ1-4; TRBD1 is the table's D call and was not checked against the DNA. TRBV1 is designated a pseudogene. The CDR3 has 15 residues. For the CDR3, the DNA is TGCACCAGCAGTCCTCCGGACAGGGTAGCTGAAAAACTGTTTTTT. Translated: CTSSPPDRVAEKLFF.

In its sample, this clone was seen a few times. This CDR3 is also generated by other DNA sequences in the sample. The chain recombines TRBV7-8 with TRBJ1-1; TRBD1 aligns across 7 bases. Per germline, CDR1 SGHVS and CDR2 FQNEAQ. The ends lost 5 bases at V and 2 bases at J; junction bases unmatched: 5. The CDR3 sequence is 14 residues long. The CDR3 DNA reads TGTGCCAGCAGCCCGGGGACAGCCAACACTGAAGCTTTCTTT. This encodes CASSPGTANTEAFF.

V is TRBV6-5 and J is TRBJ1-1; a possible D gene is TRBD1 (6 bases). Per germline, CDR1 MNHEY and CDR2 SVGAGI. The CDR3 is 15 amino acids. V lost 7 bases and J 5 bases, leaving 20 bases between the germline ends. The chain's CDR3 is CASTSWAGDNTEAFF. Written as DNA, the CDR3 is TGTGCCAGCACCTCTTGGGCAGGGGATAATACTGAAGCTTTCTTT.

The chain recombines TRBV6-5 with TRBJ1-2, with TRBD1 matching 7 bases. CDR1 and CDR2 from the germline V gene are MNHEY and SVGAGI. The CDR3 is made up of 13 amino acids. Losses at the gene ends were 5 bases for V and 4 bases for J; bases not matched to a gene: 4. In DNA, the CDR3 is TGTGCCAGCAGTCCCGGACAGGCCTATGGCTACACCTTC. Protein sequence: CASSPGQAYGYTF.

The chain recombines TRBV29-1 with TRBJ1-4, with 7 bases lining up with TRBD1. The germline V gene has CDR1 SQVTM and CDR2 ANQGSEA. V shed 3 bases, J shed 12 bases, and the junction held 10 bases outside the gene matches. This CDR3 contains 13 residues. This chain's CDR3 is CSVELRTGYELFF. The CDR3 bases are TGCAGCGTTGAGTTACGGACAGGCTATGAACTGTTTTTT.

The chain recombines TRBV6-5 with TRBJ2-7; 8 bases map to TRBD1. The germline V gene encodes CDR1 MNHEY and CDR2 SVGAGI. V trimming: 4 bases; J trimming: 0 bases; junction bases outside the gene matches: 2. The CDR3 has 14 amino acids. The CDR3 protein is CASSSQGASYEQYF. The CDR3 DNA is TGTGCCAGCAGTTCCCAGGGGGCCTCCTACGAGCAGTACTTC.

This sequence joins TRBV19 and TRBJ2-7; D is perhaps TRBD2 (5 bases). This CDR3 is built from 14 residues. V was shortened by 5 bases and J by 1 base, with 12 bases between the two germline ends. Germline V lookup: CDR1 LNHDA, CDR2 SQIVND (reference sequence). The CDR3 sequence: CASSSVRGSYEQYF. In DNA form, the CDR3 reads TGTGCCAGTAGTTCTGTTAGAGGGTCCTACGAGCAGTACTTC.

V is TRBV14 and J is TRBJ2-7; 7 bases fit TRBD1. With 0 bases clipped from V and 0 bases from J, the junction kept 5 bases outside the gene matches. CDR3 length: 16 residues. Germline CDR1 reads SGHDN; CDR2 reads FVKESK. This chain's CDR3 is CASSQDRRTGSYEQYF. The CDR3 nucleotides read TGTGCCAGCAGCCAAGATCGTAGGACAGGCTCCTACGAGCAGTACTTC.

CDR3 bases: TGCGCCACCTCGACTAGCGGGGGGGCTTACGAGCAGTACTTC. Its protein product is CATSTSGGAYEQYF. The chain joins TRBV5-1 to TRBJ2-7, with 14 bases fitting TRBD2. V shed 9 bases and J 4 bases; nucleotides not matched to a gene: 6. The CDR3 sequence is 14 residues long. Germline V gives CDR1 SGHRS, CDR2 YFSETQ. The full variable domain, in which reference TRBV5-1 and TRBJ2-7 provide the parts outside the CDR3, is KAGVTQTPRYLIKTRGQQVTLSCSPISGHRSVSWYQQTPGQGLQFLFEYFSETQRNKGNFPGRFSGRQFSNSRSEMNVSTLELGDSALYLCATSTSGGAYEQYFGPGTRLTVT.